The entry that follows covers one T cell receptor beta chain sequence. A much larger clone lies one base from this, so it may be a read error. The sample is drawn from a study of early T cells in non-severe SARS-CoV-2 infection. Unique molecular identifiers were added to individual cDNA molecules. Each CDR3 protein is one row after TCRdb ran MiXCR on the 5' RACE reads. The data contain about 56,000 distinct CDR3 sequences, roughly a tenth of them seen just once; the ten biggest clones take up 6.5%. There are 14 residues in the CDR3. CDR1 and CDR2 from the germline V gene are LGHNA and YSLEER. Sequencing input: whole blood. The TCR sequence derives from an adult who was a healthcare worker with PCR-confirmed SARS-CoV-2 infection or an uninfected control (not recorded which). This sequence joins TRBV4-3 and TRBJ1-1; a possible D gene is TRBD1 (5 bases). CDR3 residues: CASSEDSGPAEAFF. The CDR3 region has the DNA TGCGCCAGCAGCGAAGACAGTGGGCCCGCTGAAGCTTTCTTT.